This T cell receptor beta chain was found in a study of T-cell reconstitution after alpha-beta-depleted transplantation in children. Molecular barcoding with unique molecular identifiers was used for the TCRbeta library. TCRdb itself ran the PCR reads through MiXCR, one entry per CDR3 protein. Among 500,000 to 650,000 distinct CDR3 sequences listed, approximately 12% were seen once. In its sample, this clonotype was seen a few times. Trimming took 4 bases from V and 15 from J, leaving 19 bases between them. The CDR3 sequence is 12 residues long. Germline CDR1 and CDR2: DFQATT and SNEGSKA (reference sequence).

The sequence was obtained from a male patient younger than 18 who had a stem cell transplant for acute myeloid leukemia, so the T cells may come from the graft donor. V is TRBV20-1 and J is TRBJ2-1; D remains ambiguous. The sequenced sample was PBMCs, mostly from graft donor cells, obtained 360 days after TCRalphabeta/CD19-depleted stem cell transplant. The CDR3 sequence: CSANAPVSRRFF. DNA of the CDR3: TGCAGTGCTAATGCCCCGGTGAGCCGGAGGTTCTTC.